This T cell receptor beta chain was sequenced in a study of T cell clonotyping in hematopoietic cell transplantation. Study in general: Pretransplant recipient samples were taken after cytoreduction.

Germline CDR1 and CDR2: SGHNT and YYREEE (reference sequence). The CDR3 spans 14 residues. V dropped 0 bases and J dropped 7 bases, with 10 bases sitting between them. Study-wide points: Cells were unsorted, so CD4 and CD8 contributions were not separated.

Time point reported: recipient sample about 28 days before transplant, after cytoreduction. Recipient blood drawn about 28 days pretransplant and days 30, 100, 180 after. To note about this clone: The antigen remains unidentified.

Here immunoSEQ multiplex PCR was the method, and the copy in TCRdb shows in-frame clones only, minus some. This table holds about 80,000 clones, 90% to 96% found once. This sequence joins TRBV5-4 and TRBJ2-2; D gene ambiguous. The sequence was obtained from a woman between 50 and 59 years old with acute myeloid leukemia. Some clones in this sample may be carry-over from other donors' samples. Material: peripheral blood mononuclear cells, obtained before stem cell transplant. The DNA for the CDR3 is TGTGCCAGCAGCTTGGACTACACAAACGGGGAGCTGTTTTTT. Amino acids: CASSLDYTNGELFF.